Listed below are T cell receptor beta chains from one sample, sequenced in a study of blood T cells in healthy people across ages. TCRdb reprocessed the 5' RACE reads via MiXCR and lists one record per CDR3 protein. Among about 1.5 million distinct CDR3 sequences listed, around 40% were seen once. Input material: blood. The source is a woman between 18 and 30 years old in good health. Both conserved end residues are part of each CDR3. The order of the fields is D gene, J gene, V gene, clone size, CDR3 DNA, CDR3 protein. D genes are given only for firm matches. Expanded clones get a size class; other rows say once, few or many, or leave the size out.

TRBD2 | TRBJ2-4 | TRBV4-1 | few | TGCGCCAGCAGCCAACCGGCGGGGGGGCCGGCCAAAAACATTCAGTACTTC | CASSQPAGGPAKNIQYF
TRBD2 | TRBJ2-3 | TRBV7-2 | . | TGTGCCAGCAGCCCCTCCGGGACTAGCTCCCATGATACGCAGTATTTT | CASSPSGTSSHDTQYF
. | TRBJ2-2 | TRBV12-3/TRBV12-4 | . | TGTGCCAGCACCAGGGCGGTCCCCCGAATCGGGGAGCTGTTTTTT | CASTRAVPRIGELFF
TRBD2 | TRBJ2-7 | TRBV7-9 | many | TGTGCCAGCAGCCGGACTAGCGGCTCCTACGAGCAGTACTTC | CASSRTSGSYEQYF
. | TRBJ2-7 | TRBV5-1 | . | TGCGCCAGCAGCTTGGACTTCAAGGGCTACGAGCGGTACTTC | CASSLDFKGYERYF
TRBD2 | TRBJ2-5 | TRBV27 | . | TGTGCCAGCAGTGGAGAGGATGGGGGGGCCCAGTACTTC | CASSGEDGGAQYF
. | TRBJ2-1 | TRBV27 | once | TGTGCCAACAGTTCCTCGATGTACAATGAGCAGTTCTTC | CANSSSMYNEQFF
TRBD1 | TRBJ2-1 | TRBV29-1 | . | TGCAGCGCTGGGACAGGGTCGTATGAGCAGTTCTTC | CSAGTGSYEQFF
. | TRBJ2-7 | TRBV27 | . | TGTGCCAGCAGTTTAGGAGCACCCCACTCCTACGAGCAGTACTTC | CASSLGAPHSYEQYF
TRBD2 | TRBJ2-7 | TRBV20-1 | few | TGCAGTGCTCCCGATGGGAGGCTAGCGGGAGCTGCGTACGAGCAGTACTTC | CSAPDGRLAGAAYEQYF
TRBD1 | TRBJ1-1 | TRBV20-1 | . | TGCAGTGCTTTAGACAGGGGGGCTGAAGCTTTCTTT | CSALDRGAEAFF
. | TRBJ2-1 | TRBV29-1 | many | TGCAGCGTTGAAGCAGACAATGAGCAGTTCTTC | CSVEADNEQFF
TRBD2 | TRBJ2-7 | TRBV28 | . | TGTGCCAGCAGTTTCCCCAGGCGGGAGCTCTACGAGCAGTACTTC | CASSFPRRELYEQYF
TRBD1 | TRBJ2-3 | TRBV10-3 | . | TGTGCCATCAAGGGGGCCGAGGGGACAAGGCCCGGGGATACGCAGTATTTT | CAIKGAEGTRPGDTQYF
. | TRBJ1-2 | TRBV20-1 | . | TGCAGTGCTCCCCGGGGATTATTAGATGGCTACATCTTC | CSAPRGLLDGYIF
. | TRBJ2-2 | TRBV5-1 | . | TGCGCCAGCAGCTTGGTGTCCGGACGAGGGACAACGAACACCGGGGAGCTGTTTTTT | CASSLVSGRGTTNTGELFF
TRBD2 | TRBJ2-1 | TRBV7-9 | few | TGTGCCAGCAGCTTCGGGACTAGCGGGAGCGATGAGCAGTTCTTC | CASSFGTSGSDEQFF
. | TRBJ1-1 | TRBV7-2 | . | TGTGCCAGCAGCTTAGAGGGGGGTAGGGCTTTCTTT | CASSLEGGRAFF
. | TRBJ2-3 | TRBV12-3/TRBV12-4 | . | TGTGCCAGCAGTTTACTCTCCCGGGGAACCACAGATACGCAGTATTTT | CASSLLSRGTTDTQYF
. | TRBJ1-1 | TRBV7-9 | few | TGTGCCACCTCAGGGGTCCGGAGGACTGAAGCTTTCTTT | CATSGVRRTEAFF
. | TRBJ2-1 | TRBV20-1 | . | TGCAGTGCTACAGGGGTTACCAACAATGAGCAGTTCTTC | CSATGVTNNEQFF
TRBD1 | TRBJ2-1 | TRBV5-5 | . | TGTGCCAGCAGCTCAGCCGGGACAGGGTTCTACAATGAGCAGTTCTTC | CASSSAGTGFYNEQFF
TRBD1 | TRBJ2-1 | TRBV4-1 | . | TGCGCCAGCAGCCGTGAAGCGAGGGGGCCTCATGAGCAGTTCTTC | CASSREARGPHEQFF
TRBD1 | TRBJ2-5 | TRBV12-3/TRBV12-4 | few | TGTGCCAGCAGCCGCGGACAGGGGGGATTCCAAGAGACCCAGTACTTC | CASSRGQGGFQETQYF
TRBD1 | TRBJ2-7 | TRBV7-9 | few | TGTGCCAGCAGCTTAGCCCAGGGGGCCGGGAATGAGCAGTACTTC | CASSLAQGAGNEQYF
TRBD2 | TRBJ2-1 | TRBV7-9 | . | TGTGCCAGCAGGGCTCCCGGACTAGCGTCGGATGAGCAGTTCTTC | CASRAPGLASDEQFF
. | TRBJ1-6 | TRBV12-3/TRBV12-4 | . | TGTGCCAGCAGAGCTGCGGGGGCGGTTTCACCCCTCCACTTT | CASRAAGAVSPLHF
. | TRBJ1-1 | TRBV4-3 | few | TGCGCCAGCAGCCAACAAGCGGCCTTGAACACTGAAGCTTTCTTT | CASSQQAALNTEAFF
. | TRBJ2-7 | TRBV29-1 | . | TGCAGCGTCGAGGCCGGCAGGTCCTACGAGCAGTACTTC | CSVEAGRSYEQYF
. | TRBJ2-7 | TRBV27 | few | TGTGCCACCGCTCTCGGCGGGCACGAGCAGTACTTC | CATALGGHEQYF
. | TRBJ2-1 | TRBV5-1 | few | TGCGCCAGCAGCTTGAACCGTGGTGGTGGGAGAGACCAGTTCTTC | CASSLNRGGGRDQFF
. | TRBJ1-5 | TRBV7-8 | few | TGTGCCAGCAGCTTGGTGGGCAATTCACATCAGCCCCAGCATTTT | CASSLVGNSHQPQHF
. | TRBJ1-2 | TRBV21-1 | . | TGTGCCAGCAGCAAAGAAACCGAGGAGGGCTACACCTTC | CASSKETEEGYTF
TRBD2 | TRBJ2-7 | TRBV9 | few | TGTGCCAGCAGCATGGGACTAGCGGGAACCTACGAGCAGTACTTC | CASSMGLAGTYEQYF
. | TRBJ1-4 | TRBV30 | . | TGTGCCTGGAGTGTACAGGCAGGGGCTAATGAAGAACTGTTTTTT | CAWSVQAGANEELFF
. | TRBJ1-6 | TRBV2 | . | TGTGCCAGCAGTCGCACGGCCTCCCATAATTCACCCCTCCACTTT | CASSRTASHNSPLHF
TRBD2 | TRBJ2-1 | TRBV7-7 | . | TGTGCTAGCAGCAGGCGGGAGGTCTCCTACAATGAGCAGTTCTTC | CASSRREVSYNEQFF
TRBD2 | TRBJ2-1 | TRBV20-1 | few | TGCAGTGCTAGGGGCGGGCGCGGGGGTGTTTACAATGAGCAGTTCTTC | CSARGGRGGVYNEQFF
TRBD1 | TRBJ2-3 | TRBV6-4 | . | TGTGCCAGCAGGGCCGGGGACAGGGACACAGATACGCAGTATTTT | CASRAGDRDTDTQYF
. | TRBJ2-3 | TRBV15 | . | TGTGCCACCAGCAGAGAGGCGGGGTTGGGAGCAGATACGCAGTATTTT | CATSREAGLGADTQYF
. | TRBJ2-3 | TRBV10-3 | . | TGTGCCATCAGTGAGACGACAGGTCGTTCAGATACGCAGTATTTT | CAISETTGRSDTQYF
. | TRBJ2-1 | TRBV18 | . | TGTGCCAGCTCGCCCGGACGAGGGGAGCGGGACAATGAGCAGTTCTTC | CASSPGRGERDNEQFF
. | TRBJ2-1 | TRBV20-1 | . | TGCAGTGCTGCCCTTCTGGGCTCCTACAATGAGCAGTTCTTC | CSAALLGSYNEQFF
TRBD2 | TRBJ2-7 | TRBV5-6 | . | TGTGCCAGCAGCTGGACTAGCGAGCTCTACGAGCAGTACTTC | CASSWTSELYEQYF
. | TRBJ2-7 | TRBV18 | . | TGTGCCAGCTCACCAGAGGGTTTGTCCTACAATGAGCAGTACTTC | CASSPEGLSYNEQYF
. | TRBJ2-1 | TRBV7-6 | . | TGTGCCAGCAGCTTAGCCGGACGGTACTCCTACAATGAGCAGTTCTTC | CASSLAGRYSYNEQFF
. | TRBJ1-2 | TRBV12-3/TRBV12-4 | . | TGTGCCAGCAGCCTCCGGGGGGAGATGGATGGCTTCACCTTC | CASSLRGEMDGFTF
TRBD2 | TRBJ2-1 | TRBV4-2 | . | TGTGCCAGCAGCCGAGATGGGACTAGCGACTACAATGAGCAGTTCTTC | CASSRDGTSDYNEQFF